This is a list of T cell receptor beta chains from one sample in a study of blood T cells in healthy people across ages. From the 5' RACE reads, TCRdb called clonotypes with MiXCR, one entry per CDR3 protein. The sample has some 1.8 million distinct CDR3 sequences; around 42% are singletons. Sequencing was performed on blood. Receptor source: a human donor in good health. Both conserved end residues are part of each CDR3. D genes are given only for firm matches. For some rows the clone size is stated as once, few or many, or as a class when expanded; others skip it.

>.|TRBJ1-1|.|TRBV5-5
TGTGCCAGCAGCTTGGTGCAGATGAACACTGAAGCTTTCTTT
CASSLVQMNTEAFF
>TRBD1|TRBJ2-1|.|TRBV5-1
TGCGCCAGCAGCTTCGGACAGGAGGTCTACAATGAGCAGTTCTTC
CASSFGQEVYNEQFF
>.|TRBJ1-1|.|TRBV28
TGTGCCAGCAGTCCCGGGGACATGATGAACACTGAAGCTTTCTTT
CASSPGDMMNTEAFF
>.|TRBJ2-1|.|TRBV10-3
TGTGCCATCAGGAACGGAGAGGAGGGCTCCAATGAGCAGTTCTTC
CAIRNGEEGSNEQFF
>.|TRBJ2-2|.|TRBV6-5
TGTGCCAGCAGTTTCTGGTCATATGGGGCAGGGCCTAACACCGGGGAGCTGTTTTTT
CASSFWSYGAGPNTGELFF
>.|TRBJ1-5|.|TRBV21-1
TGTGCCAGCAGCAAAAAAAAGGGGTATGGGGAGCCCCAGCATTTT
CASSKKKGYGEPQHF
>TRBD1|TRBJ2-5|.|TRBV7-9
TGTGCCAGCTCGACCGGAACAGGGGTCGCGGAGCAGTACTTC
CASSTGTGVAEQYF
>.|TRBJ2-2|.|TRBV12-3/TRBV12-4
TGTGCCAGCAGTTTATCCACAAGTGGGGAGCTGTTTTTT
CASSLSTSGELFF
>TRBD1|TRBJ1-1|.|TRBV11-3
TGTGCCAGCAGCCCCGGGACAGGGGGGGTTAGGACTGAAGCTTTCTTT
CASSPGTGGVRTEAFF
>.|TRBJ2-1|.|TRBV27
TGTGCCAGCAGCCCACCTCCGGGACTCACCCTGTGGAATGAGCAGTTCTTC
CASSPPPGLTLWNEQFF
>.|TRBJ1-1|.|TRBV20-1
TGCAGTGCTAGAGATTTAGGGACACCGAACACTGAAGCTTTCTTT
CSARDLGTPNTEAFF
>TRBD1|TRBJ2-7|many|TRBV27
TGTGCCAGCAGTCCCCGACAGGGGCATTACGAGCAGTACTTC
CASSPRQGHYEQYF
>TRBD1|TRBJ1-2|.|TRBV29-1
TGCAGCGGGAGGACAGGGGAACATGGCTACACCTTC
CSGRTGEHGYTF
>.|TRBJ1-4|.|TRBV4-1
TGCGCCAGCAGCCTTTATGGGGCAGGGCGCGAAAAACTGTTTTTT
CASSLYGAGREKLFF
>.|TRBJ2-1|many|TRBV6-2/TRBV6-3
TGTGCCAGCCACCGCTATAGCGGAAGCTCCTACAATGAGCAGTTCTTC
CASHRYSGSSYNEQFF
>.|TRBJ1-5|.|TRBV7-6
TGTGCCAGCAGCTTAGGGCACACTAATCAGCCCCAGCATTTT
CASSLGHTNQPQHF
>.|TRBJ1-2|.|TRBV20-1
TGCAGTGCCCCAGGGGAGAACCAAAGCTACACCTTC
CSAPGENQSYTF
>.|TRBJ2-7|few|TRBV6-5
TGTGCCATCCTTATTCGCCGGACGGAAAACTACGAGCAGTACTTC
CAILIRRTENYEQYF
>.|TRBJ1-4|.|TRBV25-1
TGTGCCAGCAGTGGGTACAGGATGCAAAGCCTAGATGAAAAACTGTTTTTT
CASSGYRMQSLDEKLFF
>.|TRBJ2-4|.|TRBV20-1
TGCAGTGCTAGAGGTCATTATGGTAAAATAGCCAAAAACATTCAGTACTTC
CSARGHYGKIAKNIQYF
>.|TRBJ2-7|few|TRBV12-3/TRBV12-4
TGTGCCAGCAGTTTTGCCCTCCAGTTGTGGTACGAGCAGTACTTC
CASSFALQLWYEQYF
>.|TRBJ1-4|.|TRBV7-9
TGTGCCAGCAGCTCCTGGGTTAATGAAAAACTGTTTTTT
CASSSWVNEKLFF
>.|TRBJ2-1|few|TRBV4-2
TGTGCCAGCAGCCAAGCAGGACAGCGTCGTTTCTTTAGCTCCTACAATGAGCAGTTCTTC
CASSQAGQRRFFSSYNEQFF
>.|TRBJ1-5|.|TRBV12-3/TRBV12-4
TGTGCCAGCAGTTTCTGGGTAGGAAACAATCAGCCCCAGCATTTT
CASSFWVGNNQPQHF
>.|TRBJ2-6|few|TRBV7-2
TGTGCCAGCACCAATCCGACAGCCTTTAACTCTGGGGCCAACGTCCTGACTTTC
CASTNPTAFNSGANVLTF
>.|TRBJ2-3|.|TRBV9
TGTGCCAGCAGCGTAGGAGGATGGAGCACAGATACGCAGTATTTT
CASSVGGWSTDTQYF
>.|TRBJ2-5|few|TRBV13
TGTGCCAGCAGCTTAGGTCCCGCAGGAGAGACCCAGTACTTC
CASSLGPAGETQYF
>.|TRBJ2-2|.|TRBV5-1
TGCGCCAGCAGTTTGGACGGATACGCGAACACCGGGGAGCTGTTTTTT
CASSLDGYANTGELFF
>.|TRBJ1-1|.|TRBV25-1
TGTGCCAGCAGTGAATTGGGGGGGGGCACTGAAGCTTTCTTT
CASSELGGGTEAFF
>.|TRBJ2-5|.|TRBV2
TGTGCCAGCCTCGAAGTGGGAGAGACCCAGTACTTC
CASLEVGETQYF
>.|TRBJ2-3|.|TRBV20-1
TGCAGTGCTAGAGATAGGTGGGGCACAGATACGCAGTATTTT
CSARDRWGTDTQYF
>TRBD1|TRBJ1-5|.|TRBV20-1
TGCAGTGCTCAGACAGGGATCAATCAGCCCCAGCATTTT
CSAQTGINQPQHF
>.|TRBJ2-5|.|TRBV12-3/TRBV12-4
TGTGCCAGCAGGGTAGCGTCAGAAGAGACCCAGTACTTC
CASRVASEETQYF
>TRBD1|TRBJ2-3|few|TRBV9
TGTGCCAGCAGCGTATATTCGGACAGGGGTACAGATACGCAGTATTTT
CASSVYSDRGTDTQYF
>.|TRBJ2-4|few|TRBV7-2
TGTGCCAGCAGCCCTGGACAGACCCTAGCCAAAAACATTCAGTACTTC
CASSPGQTLAKNIQYF
>.|TRBJ2-1|.|TRBV7-8
TGTGCCAGCAGCTTAGTGAGGGGGATTGAGCAGTTCTTC
CASSLVRGIEQFF
>.|TRBJ1-4|.|TRBV5-1
TGCGCCAGCAGCTTCCTGGACCGGACCGAAAAACTGTTTTTT
CASSFLDRTEKLFF
>.|TRBJ2-7|.|TRBV27
TGTGCCAGCAGCGCCTCCCTAAGACTGGAAACCTACGAGCAGTACTTC
CASSASLRLETYEQYF
>.|TRBJ2-3|many|TRBV29-1
TGCAGCGGGGTTCGTGGGACCCCTTCAGATACGCAGTATTTT
CSGVRGTPSDTQYF
>.|TRBJ2-2|.|TRBV4-3
TGCGCCAGCAGCCAAGTAACCCGACCCGGGGAGCTGTTTTTT
CASSQVTRPGELFF
>.|TRBJ2-7|.|TRBV12-5
TGTGCTAGTGGTTTGGATATGGGGGACGAGCAGTACTTC
CASGLDMGDEQYF
>TRBD1|TRBJ2-1|.|TRBV7-9
TGTGCCAGCAGCTTATACAGGGCAGGGGGTGAGCAGTTCTTC
CASSLYRAGGEQFF
>.|TRBJ1-1|.|TRBV29-1
TGCAGCGTCACTAGGGATGTCACTGAAGCTTTCTTT
CSVTRDVTEAFF
>TRBD2|TRBJ2-1|.|TRBV4-3
TGCGCCAGCAGCCAAGGAGCGAGGGACTACGAGCAGTTCTTC
CASSQGARDYEQFF
>.|TRBJ2-7|.|TRBV24-1
TGTGCCACCAGTCTTAGGGGTTCGGACGAGCAGTACTTC
CATSLRGSDEQYF
>.|TRBJ1-2|.|TRBV19
TGTGCCAGTAGTAAGGGAGGAGGAGATGGCTACACCTTC
CASSKGGGDGYTF
>.|TRBJ2-5|many|TRBV4-1
TGCGCCAGCAGCCAAGATCGCTTCGGAGGGTTTAACGAAGAGACCCAGTACTTC
CASSQDRFGGFNEETQYF
>TRBD2|TRBJ2-3|many|TRBV7-2
TGTGCCAGCAGCTTAAGAGCCGGGGGTAGCGGGGGGATTAGCACAGATACGCAGTATTTT
CASSLRAGGSGGISTDTQYF
>.|TRBJ1-2|.|TRBV4-1
TGCGCCAGCAGCCAAGCCGCGGTTTACTATGGCTACACCTTC
CASSQAAVYYGYTF
>.|TRBJ2-7|.|TRBV7-2
TGTGCCAGCAGCCCCCAATCTACGACAGAGTACGAGCAGTACTTC
CASSPQSTTEYEQYF
>.|TRBJ2-2|.|TRBV29-1
TGCAGCGTCTCCCGCGGAGGACTGAACACCGGGGAGCTGTTTTTT
CSVSRGGLNTGELFF
>.|TRBJ1-1|.|TRBV12-3/TRBV12-4
TGTGCCAGCAGTTATCCGGGCCACAATGGGGCTTTCTTT
CASSYPGHNGAFF
>.|TRBJ1-2|few|TRBV15
TGTGCCACCAGCAGAGATGGCGAAGATGGCTACACCTTC
CATSRDGEDGYTF
>.|TRBJ1-3|.|TRBV2
TGTGCCAGCAGTGTTGGAATCTCTGGAAACACCATATATTTT
CASSVGISGNTIYF
>.|TRBJ1-5|.|TRBV4-3
TGCGCCAGCAGCCAGGACCGGCCCTACAATCAGCCCCAGCATTTT
CASSQDRPYNQPQHF